The 23 T cell receptor beta chains given below trace back to one sample, sequenced in a study of T-cell reconstitution after alpha-beta-depleted transplantation in children. TCRbeta library preparation incorporated unique molecular identifiers. TCRdb processed the PCR reads anew with MiXCR; each CDR3 protein has one entry. The top ten clones hold approximately 5% of a sample with approximately 400,000 distinct CDR3 sequences, approximately 11% of them seen once. Specimen: PBMCs from the stem cell graft donor, collected from the stem cell graft. The origin of the receptors is a human donor who donated a stem cell graft to a child with acute myeloid leukemia.

This clonotype was counted a few times. The V and J genes are TRBV5-1 and TRBJ2-2, with 9 positions matching TRBD1. CDR1 SGHRS and CDR2 YFSETQ come from the germline V gene. This CDR3 spans 16 amino acids. Germline trimming cut 2 bases from V and 5 bases from J; bases unmatched to any gene: 7. This chain's CDR3 is CASSFMTGGSTGELFF. For the CDR3, the DNA is TGCGCCAGCAGCTTTATGACAGGGGGGAGTACCGGGGAGCTGTTTTTT. Supplemented by reference TRBV5-1 and TRBJ2-2, the full variable domain reads KAGVTQTPRYLIKTRGQQVTLSCSPISGHRSVSWYQQTPGQGLQFLFEYFSETQRNKGNFPGRFSGRQFSNSRSEMNVSTLELGDSALYLCASSFMTGGSTGELFFGEGSRLTVL.

A few counts support this clonotype. The V gene is TRBV20-1, the J gene TRBJ2-5; D might be TRBD1 (6 bases). Germline assignment: CDR1 DFQATT and CDR2 SNEGSKA (reference sequence). Trimming removed 1 base at V and 4 bases at J, with 10 bases between. The length of the CDR3 is 13 residues. The CDR3 loop is CSARATGRETQYF. The CDR3 region has the DNA TGCAGTGCTAGAGCTACAGGGCGAGAGACCCAGTACTTC.

The rearrangement links TRBV6-2 or TRBV6-3 to TRBJ2-1; 8 bases align to TRBD2. CDR3 length equals 17 residues. Germline trimming cut 11 bases from V and 10 bases from J; bases unmatched to any gene: 25. The germline V gene has CDR1 MNHEY and CDR2 SVGEGT. CDR3 loop: CAGGPRPAGVGTREQFF. As DNA, the CDR3 is TGTGCCGGGGGTCCACGACCAGCGGGAGTGGGGACTCGGGAGCAGTTCTTC.

Note on this clonotype: This sequence may be a read error, since a much larger clone differs from it by one base. The chain employs TRBV7-9 and TRBJ2-1; D is perhaps TRBD2 (5 bases). The V gene's germline CDR1 is SEHNR and CDR2 FQNEAQ (reference sequence). This CDR3 has 15 amino acids. CDR3 region: CASSLPGRIDNAQFF. CDR3 sequence (DNA): TGTGCCAGCAGCTTACCGGGGAGAATCGACAATGCGCAGTTCTTC.

The chain carries TRBV20-1 and TRBJ2-2; TRBD2 matches at 9 bases. The CDR3 spans 16 residues. Germline CDR1 is DFQATT and CDR2 is SNEGSKA (reference sequence). Germline trimming cut 2 bases from V and 1 base from J; bases unmatched to any gene: 5. As DNA, the CDR3 is TGCAGTGCTAGACCTAGCGGGAATCGGAACACCGGGGAGCTGTTTTTT. It yields the protein CSARPSGNRNTGELFF.

As regards this clonotype: The junction departs from the called germline gene at one end, perhaps through a read error. The rearrangement joins TRBV20-1 to TRBJ1-4; D might be TRBD1 (5 bases). CDR3 size: 13 residues. From germline, CDR1 is DFQATT and CDR2 SNEGSKA (reference sequence). The CDR3 DNA reads as TGCAGTGCTGGAGACGAGGGGAGGGAAAAACTGTTTTTT. Translating it yields CSAGDEGREKLFF.

This clonotype came up many times. The rearrangement uses TRBV11-1 and TRBJ1-2; TRBD1 matches 9 bases. Germline V lookup: CDR1 SGHAT, CDR2 FQDESV (reference sequence). With V trimmed by 1 base and J by 4 bases, 16 bases remained unmatched. The CDR3 is 19 amino acids. CDR3 protein: CASSLGIPWTGVYVYGYTF. In DNA, the CDR3 is TGTGCCAGCAGCTTAGGGATCCCCTGGACAGGGGTATATGTCTATGGCTACACCTTC.

This clonotype occurred a few times. The J gene is TRBJ2-2, the V gene TRBV5-1, with 8 bases aligning to TRBD2. The V and J ends lost 0 bases and 6 bases, in that order; junction bases with no gene match: 13. The length of the CDR3 is 18 residues. Looked up from germline, CDR1 is SGHRS and CDR2 is YFSETQ. Written as DNA, the CDR3 is TGCGCCAGCAGCTTGGACCTTTCGGGACTAGTAGTTCCCGGGGAGCTGTTTTTT. It codes for CASSLDLSGLVVPGELFF. The full variable domain, its missing parts supplied by reference TRBV5-1 and TRBJ2-2, is KAGVTQTPRYLIKTRGQQVTLSCSPISGHRSVSWYQQTPGQGLQFLFEYFSETQRNKGNFPGRFSGRQFSNSRSEMNVSTLELGDSALYLCASSLDLSGLVVPGELFFGEGSRLTVL.

The chain recombines TRBV6-5 with TRBJ2-7; 8 bases align to TRBD2. Germline V gene sequence: CDR1 MNHEY, CDR2 SVGAGI. With 3 bases clipped from V and 0 bases from J, the junction kept 4 bases outside the gene matches. This CDR3 region has 15 residues. The CDR3 coding sequence is TGTGCCAGCAGTTATGGGGCGGGAGGCTCCTACGAGCAGTACTTC. Residues: CASSYGAGGSYEQYF.

This clonotype showed up many times. The chain uses TRBV10-2 and TRBJ2-5; TRBD2 matches 7 bases. The V gene's germline CDR1 is WSHSY and CDR2 SAAADI. The V segment lost 2 bases and the J segment 3 bases; nucleotides outside the gene matches: 6. The CDR3 has 15 amino acids. The DNA of the CDR3 is TGCGCCAGCAGTGAGGAGGATGCGGGGGAAGAGACCCAGTACTTC. This sequence encodes CASSEEDAGEETQYF.

This clonotype was counted between two and nine times. This sequence joins TRBV20-1 and TRBJ2-2; TRBD2 aligns across 8 bases. There are 16 residues in the CDR3. With V trimmed by 3 bases and J by 6 bases, 12 bases remained unmatched. CDR1 and CDR2 from the germline V gene are DFQATT and SNEGSKA (reference sequence). CDR3 sequence reads: CSASTLAGTPAGELFF. The CDR3, as DNA: TGCAGTGCTAGTACTCTAGCGGGTACTCCCGCCGGGGAGCTGTTTTTT.

The gene calls are TRBV29-1 and TRBJ2-1; 10 nucleotides align to TRBD2. CDR1 is SQVTM, CDR2 ANQGSEA, per germline. The CDR3 length is 14 residues. V trimming: 4 bases; J trimming: 13 bases; junction bases outside the gene matches: 13. The CDR3 DNA reads TGCAGCGTTGTCGTTTTAGCGGGAGGCCGAACACAGTTCTTC. This codes for CSVVVLAGGRTQFF.

V and J are TRBV18 and TRBJ2-3; perhaps TRBD2 as D (6 bases). V lost 2 bases, J lost 0 bases, and 18 bases lay in between. The germline V gene has CDR1 KGHSH and CDR2 LQKENI. The CDR3 sequence is 18 residues long. DNA of the CDR3: TGTGCCAGCTCACCAACTAGCCCAATCACCGTTAGCACAGATACGCAGTATTTT. Translating gives CASSPTSPITVSTDTQYF.

The rearrangement joins TRBV13 to TRBJ1-1, with D tentatively TRBD1 (5 bases). This CDR3 comprises 11 residues. Trimming left V 4 bases short and J 8 bases short, with 8 bases between. Germline-derived CDR1 and CDR2 are PRHDT and FYEKMQ (reference sequence). CDR3 sequence reads: CASSWAGEAFF. Written as DNA, the CDR3 is TGTGCCAGCAGCTGGGCAGGGGAAGCTTTCTTT.

This clonotype was picked up many times. V usage is TRBV18 and J usage is TRBJ1-4; D possibly corresponds to TRBD1 (5 bases). The germline V gene has CDR1 KGHSH and CDR2 LQKENI. CDR3 length: 14 amino acids. Trimming left V 1 base short and J 12 bases short, with 15 bases between. CDR3 amino acids: CASSPLESQGQLFF. The DNA of the CDR3 is TGTGCCAGCTCACCACTGGAATCGCAGGGCCAACTGTTTTTT.

This clonotype was recorded many times. In DNA form, the CDR3 reads TGTGCCAGCAGCTTAATCCCGGCTATGGGATCCGAGCAGTACTTC. This encodes CASSLIPAMGSEQYF. The V call is TRBV11-2, the J call TRBJ2-7; D not resolved. This CDR3 is built from 15 residues. Trimming took 2 bases from V and 6 from J, leaving 17 bases between them. Germline V gene lookup returns CDR1 SGHAT and CDR2 FQNNGV.

The genes are TRBV5-1 and TRBJ2-6, with 10 bases identical to TRBD2. CDR3 length: 21 residues. The V segment lost 4 bases and the J segment 0 bases; nucleotides outside the gene matches: 16. Per germline, CDR1 SGHRS and CDR2 YFSETQ. In nucleotides, the CDR3 is TGCGCCAGCAGCCGCGGAGCGGGAGGGACAACACTTAACTCTGGGGCCAACGTCCTGACTTTC. Translation gives CASSRGAGGTTLNSGANVLTF.

DNA for the CDR3: TGTGCCAGCAGTTACTCAAGGGGGGCCTTGGGCTACACCTTC. This encodes CASSYSRGALGYTF. The chain couples TRBV6-5 to TRBJ1-2, with a weak D call TRBD1 (6 bases). V gave up 0 bases and J gave up 8 bases, with 13 bases separating them. This CDR3 has 14 amino acids. In germline, CDR1 is MNHEY, CDR2 SVGAGI.

The chain recombines TRBV12-3 or TRBV12-4 with TRBJ2-1; D unresolved. Trimming took 5 bases from V and 0 from J, leaving 11 bases between them. The CDR3 consists of 15 residues. The CDR3 DNA reads as TGTGCCAGCAGTCCCAGATTCAGCTCCTACAATGAGCAGTTCTTC. Translation gives CASSPRFSSYNEQFF.

The CDR3 DNA reads TGTGCCAGCGATACGGGCCCGTTCGTGGGGAACTATGGCTACACCTTC. Protein sequence: CASDTGPFVGNYGYTF. The rearrangement joins TRBV19 to TRBJ1-2, with D unclear. The germline gives CDR1 LNHDA, CDR2 SQIVND (reference sequence). V gave up 9 bases and J gave up 2 bases, with 22 bases separating them. This CDR3 has 16 residues.

The DNA for the CDR3 is TGCAGTGCTAGAGACAGGGTTCGGGAGACCCAGTACTTC. The encoded protein is CSARDRVRETQYF. The rearrangement links TRBV20-1 to TRBJ2-5, with TRBD1 as a possible D gene (5 bases). The CDR3 runs 13 residues. Per germline, CDR1 DFQATT and CDR2 SNEGSKA (reference sequence). Trimming shortened V by 0 bases and J by 5 bases, and 10 bases separated the two germline ends.

This clonotype was picked up a small number of times. The chain employs TRBV4-2 and TRBJ2-7; perhaps D is TRBD1 or TRBD2 (6 bases each). Germline V gives CDR1 LGHNA, CDR2 YNFKEQ. The CDR3 extends over 17 amino acids. V lost 0 bases and J 2 bases, leaving 17 bases between the germline ends. CDR3 sequence: CASSQERGRFSTYEQYF. The CDR3 DNA sequence: TGTGCCAGCAGCCAAGAAAGGGGGAGGTTCAGCACCTACGAGCAGTACTTC.

V and J are TRBV29-1 and TRBJ1-1; TRBD1 is a possible D gene (6 bases). The CDR3 has 13 amino acids. Trimming removed 4 bases at V and 0 bases at J, with 9 bases between. Germline lookup yields CDR1 SQVTM and CDR2 ANQGSEA. DNA for the CDR3: TGCAGCGTTGCGGGGACACTGAACACTGAAGCTTTCTTT. It yields the protein CSVAGTLNTEAFF.